This T cell receptor (beta chain) was found in a study of CD8+ T cells in alopecia areata. Study overall: Tofacitinib therapy took 6 to 18 months; 6 months off drug came after. Overall study findings and caveats: Compared with mice, patients displayed less clear TCR sharing, possibly for HLA-related reasons.

Germline-derived CDR1 and CDR2 are SEHNR and FQNEAQ (reference sequence). There are 15 residues in the CDR3. The V gene end was trimmed by 4 bases and the J gene end by 2 bases; junction bases not matched to a gene: 8. As for this clone: What it recognizes is unknown.

cDNA reverse transcribed from extracted RNA served as the sequencing template. Some clones are missing from TCRdb's copy, which holds only in-frame ones; the method was immunoSEQ multiplex PCR. The sample lists hundreds of thousands of clones, under 80% occurring once. The sample consisted of CD4+ T cells sorted from blood, taken at week 0. This receptor was taken from a human donor with alopecia areata. This rearrangement joins TRBV7-9 to TRBJ2-7, with 7 bases identical to TRBD1. CDR3 coding DNA: TGTGCCAGCAGCTCCCTCCGGGACAGCACCTACGAGCAGTACTTC. It codes for CASSSLRDSTYEQYF. Filled out from reference TRBV7-9 and TRBJ2-7, the complete variable domain reads DTGVSQNPRHKITKRGQNVTFRCDPISEHNRLYWYRQTLGQGPEFLTYFQNEAQLEKSRLLSDRFSAERPKGSFSTLEIQRTEQGDSAMYLCASSSLRDSTYEQYFGPGTRLTVT.